Each of the 27 T cell receptor beta chains below was sequenced from the same sample in a study of CD8+ T cells in alopecia areata. The sample's treatment: oral pan-JAK inhibitor, 5-10 mg twice daily. Sequencing relied on a cDNA template that was reverse transcribed from extracted RNA. Assay used: immunoSEQ multiplex PCR; TCRdb lists only in-frame clones, some missing. The sample records about 140,000 clones, about 85% being singletons. The specimen was CD8+ T cells sorted from blood, collected at week 4, from a patient treated with tofacitinib. Receptors originate from a human donor with alopecia areata.

The chain carries TRBV7-8 and TRBJ2-7, with 13 positions matching TRBD2. Germline V gives CDR1 SGHVS, CDR2 FQNEAQ. The CDR3 sequence is 16 residues long. V was clipped by 4 bases and J by 5 bases; unmatched bases: 8. The CDR3 region has the DNA TGTGCCAGCAGCTCCTCGACTAGCGGGGGGCTCAACGAGCAGTACTTC. Its protein product is CASSSSTSGGLNEQYF.

The rearrangement uses TRBV5-1 and TRBJ2-6; no definite D call. The V and J ends lost 0 bases and 1 base respectively, with 5 bases between them. The germline V gene has CDR1 SGHRS and CDR2 YFSETQ. The CDR3 runs 15 residues. The CDR3 sequence: CASSLGDSGANVLTF. CDR3 DNA: TGCGCCAGCAGCTTGGGGGATTCTGGGGCCAACGTCCTGACTTTC.

V and J are TRBV7-2 and TRBJ2-1; 12 bases agree with TRBD2. Looked up from germline, CDR1 is SGHTA and CDR2 is FQGNSA. This CDR3 region has 14 residues. With 5 bases clipped from V and 4 bases from J, the junction kept 0 bases outside the gene matches. Here the CDR3 DNA reads TGTGCCAGCAGCGGGACTAGCGGGTACAATGAGCAGTTCTTC. It translates to CASSGTSGYNEQFF.

The rearrangement uses TRBV4-1 and TRBJ2-2; unclear D gene. Trimming shortened V by 4 bases and J by 4 bases, and 7 bases separated the two germline ends. The V gene's germline CDR1 is MGHRA and CDR2 YSYEKL. The CDR3 covers 13 residues. CDR3 sequence: CASSPYSTGELFF. As DNA, the CDR3 is TGCGCCAGCAGCCCCTATTCCACCGGGGAGCTGTTTTTT.

This clone was counted a single time. CDR3 in amino acids: CASSLIRDSLEAFF. The CDR3 DNA reads as TGTGCCAGCAGTCTAATCCGGGACAGCCTTGAAGCTTTCTTT. The chain recombines TRBV27 with TRBJ1-1; 7 nucleotides agree with TRBD1. The CDR3 totals 14 residues. The germline CDR1 and CDR2 sequences are MNHEY and SMNVEV (reference sequence). J lost 7 bases, V lost 5 bases, and 10 bases had no gene match.

This clone was seen just once. The chain recombines TRBV5-4 with TRBJ2-2; TRBD1 matches 7 bases. The germline V gene encodes CDR1 SGHNT and CDR2 YYREEE (reference sequence). The CDR3 loop spans 14 amino acids. Losses at the gene ends were 2 bases for V and 4 bases for J; bases not matched to a gene: 2. The DNA for the CDR3 is TGTGCCAGCAGCTTAACAGGGGTCACCGGGGAGCTGTTTTTT. Protein: CASSLTGVTGELFF. The complete variable domain, with remaining parts taken from reference TRBV5-4 and TRBJ2-2, reads ETGVTQSPTHLIKTRGQQVTLRCSSQSGHNTVSWYQQALGQGPQFIFQYYREEENGRGNFPPRFSGLQFPNYSSELNVNALELDDSALYLCASSLTGVTGELFFGEGSRLTVL.

This rearrangement joins TRBV30 to TRBJ1-1; D is possibly TRBD1 (6 bases). Between the trimmed V and J ends, which lost 0 bases and 3 bases, there was a span of 14 bases. The CDR3 is 15 amino acids. The germline V gene encodes CDR1 GTSNPN and CDR2 SVGIG (reference sequence). The chain's CDR3 is CAWSVLVQGDTEAFF. CDR3 nucleotide sequence: TGTGCCTGGAGTGTACTTGTACAGGGTGACACTGAAGCTTTCTTT. Full variable domain (rest looked up from reference TRBV30 and TRBJ1-1): SQTIHQWPATLVQPVGSPLSLECTVEGTSNPNLYWYRQAAGRGLQLLFYSVGIGQISSEVPQNLSASRPQDRQFILSSKKLLLSDSGFYLCAWSVLVQGDTEAFFGQGTRLTVV.

This clone has only a few counts. This chain joins TRBV10-2 and TRBJ2-1, with D perhaps TRBD1 (6 bases). The germline CDR1 and CDR2 sequences are WSHSY and SAAADI. The V end was cut by 4 bases, the J end by 4 bases, with 11 bases between. The CDR3 runs 14 residues. CDR3 sequence (DNA): TGCGCCAGCAGTGTAGAACAGGGATACAATGAGCAGTTCTTC. This translates into CASSVEQGYNEQFF.

The chain links TRBV4-1 to TRBJ2-2, with 7 positions matching TRBD2. V dropped 0 bases and J dropped 3; count of bases not matched to a gene: 4. CDR3 length: 16 amino acids. Per germline, CDR1 MGHRA and CDR2 YSYEKL. The CDR3 sequence is CASSQDTSEYTGELFF. The CDR3 nucleotides are TGCGCCAGCAGCCAAGATACTAGCGAGTACACCGGGGAGCTGTTTTTT.

The J gene is TRBJ2-3, the V gene TRBV4-1; D assignment may be TRBD1 or TRBD2 (5 bases each). The CDR3 has 14 amino acids. The V gene lost 3 bases and the J gene lost 0 bases, with 7 bases spanning the gap. Germline CDR1 and CDR2: MGHRA and YSYEKL. For the CDR3, the DNA is TGCGCCAGCAGCCAGGGGGTCAGCACAGATACGCAGTATTTT. It codes for CASSQGVSTDTQYF.

This rearrangement joins TRBV5-6 to TRBJ2-7; unclear D gene. V lost 4 bases, J lost 0 bases, and 11 bases lay in between. This CDR3 has 14 amino acids. Germline CDR1 and CDR2: SGHDT and YYEEEE. CDR3 in amino acids: CASSISYASYEQYF. CDR3 DNA sequence: TGTGCCAGCAGCATAAGCTACGCCTCCTACGAGCAGTACTTC.

The rearrangement links TRBV12-5 to TRBJ2-7; D is unresolved. The CDR3 length is 15 residues. Germline CDR1 reads LGHNT; CDR2 reads FRNRAP. V was clipped by 1 base and J by 1 base, with 11 bases between them. CDR3 in DNA: TGTGCTAGTGGTTTGGGTAGTGACCCTTCCTACGAGCAGTACTTC. It specifies CASGLGSDPSYEQYF.

This sequence joins TRBV9 and TRBJ2-7, with D unclear. Trimming shortened V by 1 base and J by 5 bases, and 10 bases separated the two germline ends. The CDR3 spans 13 residues. Germline V lookup: CDR1 SGDLS, CDR2 YYNGEE. The chain's CDR3 is CASSVTGSDEQYF. The CDR3 DNA follows: TGTGCCAGCAGCGTAACCGGGTCCGACGAGCAGTACTTC.

The gene calls are TRBV11-2 and TRBJ2-3; 12 bases match TRBD2. The CDR3 is made up of 16 amino acids. Germline assignment: CDR1 SGHAT and CDR2 FQNNGV. Trimming at V came to 5 bases and at J to 5 bases, leaving 8 bases not matched to a gene. The CDR3 bases are TGTGCCAGCAGCCCATCTAGCGGGAGGGCCTTAGATACGCAGTATTTT. Translated: CASSPSSGRALDTQYF.

The V gene is TRBV27, the J gene TRBJ2-3; D possibly matches TRBD1 or TRBD2 (5 bases each). This CDR3 has 16 amino acids. Germline CDR1 is MNHEY and CDR2 is SMNVEV (reference sequence). The V gene lost 7 bases and the J gene lost 5 bases, with 22 bases spanning the gap. The CDR3 protein is CASTGIEGSVGDTQYF. DNA for the CDR3: TGTGCCAGCACGGGAATAGAGGGGTCGGTCGGAGATACGCAGTATTTT.

This chain uses TRBV27 with TRBJ2-7, with TRBD2 matching 10 bases. Trimming took 3 bases from V and 5 from J; bases not matched to a gene: 7. The CDR3 has 15 amino acids. CDR1 MNHEY and CDR2 SMNVEV come from the germline V gene (reference sequence). CDR3 DNA: TGTGCCAGCAGTTTTGAAGCGGGAGGGTACCACGAGCAGTACTTC. It yields the protein CASSFEAGGYHEQYF.

A remark on this clone: Other DNA sequences of this sample code for an identical CDR3. The chain combines TRBV13 with TRBJ1-1; D gene uncertain. Germline assignment: CDR1 PRHDT and CDR2 FYEKMQ (reference sequence). Trimming shortened V by 3 bases and J by 1 base, and 0 bases separated the two germline ends. This CDR3 is built from 11 residues. The CDR3 DNA sequence: TGTGCCAGCAGCTTGAACACTGAAGCTTTCTTT. Protein: CASSLNTEAFF.

This chain links TRBV29-1 with TRBJ1-5; weak D call: TRBD1 (6 bases). Germline CDR1 is SQVTM and CDR2 is ANQGSEA. V was clipped by 7 bases and J by 4 bases, with 14 bases between them. The CDR3 extends over 13 amino acids. This chain's CDR3 is CSASQGLNQPQHF. CDR3 DNA sequence: TGCAGCGCTTCACAGGGACTGAATCAGCCCCAGCATTTT.

The genes are TRBV4-1 and TRBJ2-7; D unclear. Germline V gives CDR1 MGHRA, CDR2 YSYEKL. Trimming removed 0 bases from V and 5 bases from J, with 14 bases in between. This CDR3 is 15 amino acids long. This CDR3 reads CASSQDLSDGNEQYF. The DNA for the CDR3 is TGCGCCAGCAGCCAAGACCTATCTGATGGGAACGAGCAGTACTTC.

The chain is built from TRBV5-1 and TRBJ2-5; 9 bases map to TRBD1. The CDR3 spans 14 residues. The germline V gene has CDR1 SGHRS and CDR2 YFSETQ. Unmatched junction bases numbered 7, after V lost 4 bases and J lost 6 bases. The CDR3 DNA reads TGCGCCAGCAGCCCCGGGACAGGGACGCAGACCCAGTACTTC. It codes for CASSPGTGTQTQYF.

CDR3 DNA: TGTGCCAGCAGTTACTCACAGGGACACGAGCAGTACTTC. Translation: CASSYSQGHEQYF. The chain joins TRBV6-5 to TRBJ2-7, with D perhaps matching TRBD1 (6 bases). V was trimmed by 0 bases and J by 5 bases, leaving 8 bases between them. The germline gives CDR1 MNHEY, CDR2 SVGAGI. The CDR3 loop spans 13 amino acids.

The chain carries TRBV7-9 and TRBJ1-5; TRBD1 might be the D (6 bases). The CDR3 loop spans 15 amino acids. CDR1 is SEHNR and CDR2 is FQNEAQ in the germline V gene (reference sequence). V gave up 0 bases and J gave up 5 bases, with 11 bases separating them. CDR3: CASSLAGGADQPQHF. The CDR3 DNA is TGTGCCAGCAGCTTAGCTGGGGGCGCGGATCAGCCCCAGCATTTT.

This clone has only one observation. The chain uses TRBV18 and TRBJ2-3; TRBD1 or TRBD2 may be the D gene (6 bases each). Germline-derived CDR1 and CDR2 are KGHSH and LQKENI. The CDR3 runs 15 residues. V shed 3 bases and J shed 4 bases, with 14 bases lying between them. CDR3 residues: CASSPTGWEADTQYF. The CDR3 DNA follows: TGTGCCAGCTCACCGACAGGCTGGGAGGCAGATACGCAGTATTTT.

The rearrangement joins TRBV5-5 to TRBJ2-7, with a possible D match to TRBD1 (5 bases). The CDR3 is 12 residues long. CDR1 SGHKS and CDR2 YYEKEE come from the germline V gene (reference sequence). Trimming removed 0 bases at V and 11 bases at J, with 12 bases between. This chain's CDR3 is CASSLGSDIEYF. The CDR3 nucleotides read TGTGCCAGCAGCTTGGGTTCGGACATCGAGTACTTC. Together with reference TRBV5-5 and TRBJ2-7, the CDR3 gives the full variable domain: DAGVTQSPTHLIKTRGQQVTLRCSPISGHKSVSWYQQVLGQGPQFIFQYYEKEERGRGNFPDRFSARQFPNYSSELNVNALLLGDSALYLCASSLGSDIEYFGPGTRLTVT.

The chain links TRBV10-3 to TRBJ2-3; D is unresolved. This CDR3 region has 11 residues. The ends were cut back, 3 bases at V and 4 bases at J, with 2 bases in the middle. Germline CDR1 reads ENHRY; CDR2 reads SYGVKD. The CDR3 DNA follows: TGTGCCATCAGTGATCCAGATACGCAGTATTTT. It yields the protein CAISDPDTQYF.

This clone was detected a few times. The V gene is TRBV14, the J gene TRBJ2-1; TRBD2 aligns across 11 bases. CDR3 length equals 15 residues. Germline CDR1 SGHDN, CDR2 FVKESK. With V trimmed by 2 bases and J by 3 bases, 0 bases remained unmatched. The CDR3 region is CASSQLAGGYNEQFF. For the CDR3, the DNA is TGTGCCAGCAGCCAACTAGCGGGAGGCTACAATGAGCAGTTCTTC.

The chain links TRBV5-4 to TRBJ2-1; D uncertain. V gave up 2 bases and J gave up 3 bases, with 12 bases separating them. There are 15 residues in the CDR3. Germline assignment: CDR1 SGHNT and CDR2 YYREEE (reference sequence). CDR3 sequence reads: CASSLEFLVYNEQFF. The CDR3 nucleotides read TGTGCCAGCAGCTTAGAGTTTCTGGTCTACAATGAGCAGTTCTTC.